The clone carrying this T cell receptor beta chain was observed many times. Amplification yielded TCR beta CDR3 regions, with RNA transcripts as the source. HTBI primers were the set used in a first-round RT-PCR of the TCR CDR3. Each CDR3 protein is one row after TCRdb ran MiXCR on the multiplex PCR reads. The data show some 460,000 distinct CDR3 sequences, less than 20% seen once. This record comes from a study of T cells in Graves' hyperthyroidism and ophthalmopathy. V was pared by 9 bases and J by 11 bases, with 6 bases of the junction left unmatched. Germline assignment: CDR1 SNHLY and CDR2 FYNNEI. The CDR3 is 11 amino acids.

Sample: blood. This sequence was found in a woman aged 18-29 years with Graves' hyperthyroidism. The chain links TRBV2 to TRBJ1-1, with TRBD1 matching 10 bases. Here the CDR3 DNA reads TGTGCCAGAGGACAGGGGGACTGGGCTTTCTTT. Translating it yields CARGQGDWAFF.